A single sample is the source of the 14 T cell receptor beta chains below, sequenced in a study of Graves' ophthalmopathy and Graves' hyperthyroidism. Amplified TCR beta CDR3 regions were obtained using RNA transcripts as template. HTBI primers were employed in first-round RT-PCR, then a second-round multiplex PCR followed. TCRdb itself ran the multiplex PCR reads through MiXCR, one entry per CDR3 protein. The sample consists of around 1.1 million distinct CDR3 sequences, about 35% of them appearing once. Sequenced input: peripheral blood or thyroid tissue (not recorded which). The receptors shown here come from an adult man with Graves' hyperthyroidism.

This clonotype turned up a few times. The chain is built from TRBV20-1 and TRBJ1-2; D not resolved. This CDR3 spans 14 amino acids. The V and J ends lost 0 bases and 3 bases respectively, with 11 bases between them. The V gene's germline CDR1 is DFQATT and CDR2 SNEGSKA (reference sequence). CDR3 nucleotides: TGCAGTGCTAGAGATATAACGGCAGACTATGGCTACACCTTC. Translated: CSARDITADYGYTF.

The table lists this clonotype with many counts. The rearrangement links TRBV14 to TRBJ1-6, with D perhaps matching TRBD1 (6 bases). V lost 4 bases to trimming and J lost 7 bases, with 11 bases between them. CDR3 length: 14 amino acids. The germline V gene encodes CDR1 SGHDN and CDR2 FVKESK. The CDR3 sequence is CASSLAQGNSPLHF. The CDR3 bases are TGTGCCAGCAGCCTCGCCCAGGGGAATTCACCCCTCCACTTT. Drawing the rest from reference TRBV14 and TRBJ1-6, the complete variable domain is EAGVTQFPSHSVIEKGQTVTLRCDPISGHDNLYWYRRVMGKEIKFLLHFVKESKQDESGMPNNRFLAERTGGTYSTLKVQPAELEDSGVYFCASSLAQGNSPLHFGNGTRLTVT.

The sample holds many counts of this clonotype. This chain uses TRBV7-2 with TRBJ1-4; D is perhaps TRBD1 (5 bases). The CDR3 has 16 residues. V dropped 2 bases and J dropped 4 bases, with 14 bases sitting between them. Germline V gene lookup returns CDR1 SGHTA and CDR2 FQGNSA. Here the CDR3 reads CASSLTGGANNEKLFF. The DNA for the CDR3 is TGTGCCAGCAGCTTAACGGGAGGGGCGAATAATGAAAAACTGTTTTTT.

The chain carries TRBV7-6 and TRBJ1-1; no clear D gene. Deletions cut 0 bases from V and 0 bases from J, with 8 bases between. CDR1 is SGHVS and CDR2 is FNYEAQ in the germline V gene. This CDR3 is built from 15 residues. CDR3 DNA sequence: TGTGCCAGCAGCTTAGCGCCACGAATGAACACTGAAGCTTTCTTT. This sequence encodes CASSLAPRMNTEAFF. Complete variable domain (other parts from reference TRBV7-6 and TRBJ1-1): GAGVSQSPRYKVTKRGQDVALRCDPISGHVSLYWYRQALGQGPEFLTYFNYEAQQDKSGLPNDRFSAERPEGSISTLTIQRTEQRDSAMYRCASSLAPRMNTEAFFGQGTRLTVV.

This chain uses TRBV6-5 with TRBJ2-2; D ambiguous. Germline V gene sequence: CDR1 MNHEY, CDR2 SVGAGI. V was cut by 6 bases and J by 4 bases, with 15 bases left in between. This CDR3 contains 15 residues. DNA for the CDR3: TGTGCCAGCAGCTTCACACAGACCCTCACCGGGGAGCTGTTTTTT. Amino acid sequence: CASSFTQTLTGELFF.

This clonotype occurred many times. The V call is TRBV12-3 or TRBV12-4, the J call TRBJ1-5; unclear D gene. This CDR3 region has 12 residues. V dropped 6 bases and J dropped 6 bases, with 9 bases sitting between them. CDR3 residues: CASRTPGQPQHF. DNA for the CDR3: TGTGCCAGCAGGACTCCCGGTCAGCCCCAGCATTTT.

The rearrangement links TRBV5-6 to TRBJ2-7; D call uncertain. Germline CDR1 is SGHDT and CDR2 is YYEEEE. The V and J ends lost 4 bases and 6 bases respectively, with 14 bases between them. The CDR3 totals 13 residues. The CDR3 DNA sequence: TGTGCCAGCAGCCTAACGAGAGGCTGCGAGCAGTACTTC. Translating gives CASSLTRGCEQYF.

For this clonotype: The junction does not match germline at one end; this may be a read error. CDR3 loop: CASIPGGFDYGYTF. The CDR3 region has the DNA TGTGCCAGCATACCAGGGGGGTTCGACTATGGCTACACCTTC. This chain links TRBV10-1 with TRBJ1-2, with TRBD1 matching over 7 bases. The CDR3 runs to 14 residues. The germline CDR1 and CDR2 sequences are WNHNN and SYGVQD (reference sequence).

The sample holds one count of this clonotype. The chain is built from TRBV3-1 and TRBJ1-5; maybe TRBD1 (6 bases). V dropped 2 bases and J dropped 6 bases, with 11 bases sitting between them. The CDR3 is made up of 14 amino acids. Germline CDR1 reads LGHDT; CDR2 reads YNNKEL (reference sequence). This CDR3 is CASSQSQGFQPQHF. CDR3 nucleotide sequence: TGTGCCAGCAGCCAATCTCAGGGGTTTCAGCCCCAGCATTTT.

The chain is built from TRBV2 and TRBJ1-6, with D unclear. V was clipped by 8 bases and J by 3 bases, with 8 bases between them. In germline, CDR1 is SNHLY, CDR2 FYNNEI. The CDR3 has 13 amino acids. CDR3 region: CASHGNYNSPLHF. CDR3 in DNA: TGTGCCAGCCACGGAAACTATAATTCACCCCTCCACTTT.

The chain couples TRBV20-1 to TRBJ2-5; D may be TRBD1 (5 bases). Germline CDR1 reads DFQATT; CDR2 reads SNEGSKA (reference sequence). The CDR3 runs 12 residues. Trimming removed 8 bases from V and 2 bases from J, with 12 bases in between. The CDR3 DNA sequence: TGCAGTTTAGAACAGGAGCAAGAGACCCAGTACTTC. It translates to CSLEQEQETQYF.

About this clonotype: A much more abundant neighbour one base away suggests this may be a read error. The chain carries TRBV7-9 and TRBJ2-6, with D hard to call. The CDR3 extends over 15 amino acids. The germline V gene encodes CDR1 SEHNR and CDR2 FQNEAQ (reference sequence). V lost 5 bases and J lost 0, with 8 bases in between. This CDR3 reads CASSLYISGANVLTF. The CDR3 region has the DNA TGTGCCAGCAGCCTGTACATCTCTGGGGCCAACGTCCTGACTTTC.

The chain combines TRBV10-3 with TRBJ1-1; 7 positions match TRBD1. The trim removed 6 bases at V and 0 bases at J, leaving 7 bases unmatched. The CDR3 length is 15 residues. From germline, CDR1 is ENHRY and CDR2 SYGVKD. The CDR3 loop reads CAIRPGQRMNTEAFF. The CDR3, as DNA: TGTGCCATCAGACCGGGACAGAGGATGAACACTGAAGCTTTCTTT.

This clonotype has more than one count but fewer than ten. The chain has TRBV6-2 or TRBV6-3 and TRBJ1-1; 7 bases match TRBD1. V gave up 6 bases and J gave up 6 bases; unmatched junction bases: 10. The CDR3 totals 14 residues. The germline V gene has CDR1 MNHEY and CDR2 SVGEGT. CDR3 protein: CASRSRQGIPEAFF. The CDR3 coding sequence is TGTGCCAGCAGATCCCGACAGGGTATCCCTGAAGCTTTCTTT.